This entry describes one TCR beta chain. These data come from a study of cytomegalovirus exposure and HLA in healthy donors. This PCR relied on a set of 60 Vbeta primers and 13 Jbeta primers. Assay: immunoSEQ multiplex PCR; the TCRdb copy retains only in-frame clones and omits some. In the table there are about 150,000 clones, approximately 80% of which are singletons. Trimming stripped 0 bases from V and 6 bases from J, with 16 bases between. Germline V lookup: CDR1 MGHRA, CDR2 YSYEKL. The CDR3 loop spans 16 amino acids. The V call is TRBV4-1, the J call TRBJ2-3, with D maybe TRBD2 (5 bases). The sequenced material came from PBMCs. This clonotype was obtained from a woman between 18 and 29 years old in good health and CMV-seronegative. The DNA of the CDR3 is TGCGCCAGCAGCCAAGATGGTGGTGAGGGTTCGGATACGCAGTATTTT. It encodes CASSQDGGEGSDTQYF.